A selection of T cell receptor beta chains follows, all from one sample in a study. TCRdb re-derived calls from the RT-PCR reads in MiXCR, one entry per CDR3 protein. Seen here are about 680,000 distinct CDR3 sequences, about 14% observed once, and the top ten hold roughly 3.6%. Material for sequencing was memory CD4+ T cells from blood. All receptors derive from a female donor in good health, serving as a healthy control. Both conserved end residues are part of each CDR3. The order of the fields is D gene, clone size, V gene, J gene, CDR3 protein, CDR3 DNA. A D gene is named only where the DNA matches it firmly. Rows may omit the clone size; those that give it use once, few, many or a size class.

>.|many|TRBV5-1|TRBJ2-3
CASSSRDPSTDTQYF
TGCGCCAGCAGCTCCCGGGATCCCTCCACAGATACGCAGTATTTT
>.|few|TRBV30|TRBJ1-1
CAWTKEGVTEAFF
TGTGCCTGGACCAAGGAGGGGGTTACTGAAGCTTTCTTT
>.|.|TRBV7-2|TRBJ2-3
CASSARTGTSTDTQYF
TGTGCCAGCAGCGCCAGAACAGGGACGAGCACAGATACGCAGTATTTT
>.|.|TRBV14|TRBJ1-2
CASSQDRTLPGGYTF
TGTGCCAGCAGCCAAGATCGGACATTACCAGGAGGCTACACCTTC
>TRBD1|.|TRBV27|TRBJ2-5
CASSLTGQGGETQYF
TGTGCCAGCAGTTTAACCGGACAGGGGGGAGAGACCCAGTACTTC
>TRBD2|many|TRBV29-1|TRBJ2-5
CSVGVTSEVGTQYF
TGCAGCGTTGGGGTGACTAGCGAAGTCGGGACCCAGTACTTC
>.|.|TRBV7-2|TRBJ2-2
CASSLLLGSRTGELFF
TGTGCCAGCAGCTTATTGCTGGGATCGAGGACCGGGGAGCTGTTTTTT
>.|few|TRBV27|TRBJ2-7
CASIPLGGGEQYF
TGTGCCAGCATCCCCTTGGGTGGGGGTGAGCAGTACTTC
>.|many|TRBV7-2|TRBJ1-2
CASSFGQTGHGYTF
TGTGCCAGCAGCTTCGGCCAGACCGGTCATGGCTACACCTTC
>.|few|TRBV4-1|TRBJ1-5
CASSQDLREGQPQHF
TGCGCCAGCAGCCAGGATTTAAGGGAAGGTCAGCCCCAGCATTTT
>TRBD1|.|TRBV10-3|TRBJ2-1
CATAGQGNEQFF
TGTGCCACGGCGGGACAGGGCAATGAGCAGTTCTTC
>.|.|TRBV2|TRBJ2-5
CASSEGRGRETQYF
TGTGCCAGCAGTGAAGGGCGCGGACGAGAGACCCAGTACTTC
>.|.|TRBV11-3|TRBJ1-1
CASSFRAGSEAFF
TGTGCCAGCAGCTTCAGGGCCGGGAGTGAAGCTTTCTTT
>.|.|TRBV5-4|TRBJ2-7
CASRLRPESYEQYF
TGTGCCAGCAGATTAAGACCGGAGTCCTACGAGCAGTACTTC
>.|.|TRBV20-1|TRBJ1-1
CSAISWRNTEAFF
TGCAGTGCGATCTCTTGGAGGAACACTGAAGCTTTCTTT
>TRBD2|few|TRBV20-1|TRBJ2-1
CSVLTSGGDRAQFF
TGCAGTGTCTTGACTAGCGGGGGGGACAGGGCGCAGTTCTTC
>TRBD1|few|TRBV28|TRBJ1-6
CASSNPQGVDSPLHF
TGTGCCAGCAGTAATCCACAGGGGGTAGATTCACCCCTCCACTTT
>.|many|TRBV29-1|TRBJ1-2
CSVGGTNPYGYTF
TGCAGCGTTGGGGGCACCAACCCCTATGGCTACACCTTC
>.|few|TRBV25-1|TRBJ2-5
CASSEIGVYQETQYF
TGTGCCAGCAGTGAAATTGGGGTTTACCAAGAGACCCAGTACTTC
>.|.|TRBV6-5|TRBJ2-7
CASSTSFTIRPGNEQYF
TGTGCCAGCAGTACCTCATTTACGATACGACCCGGTAACGAGCAGTACTTC
>.|.|TRBV20-1|TRBJ1-5
CSATKIGTYQPQHF
TGCAGTGCTACCAAGATTGGGACGTATCAGCCCCAGCATTTT
>.|few|TRBV6-1|TRBJ1-5
CASSTAGRNQPQHF
TGTGCCAGCAGCACCGCAGGCCGCAATCAGCCCCAGCATTTT